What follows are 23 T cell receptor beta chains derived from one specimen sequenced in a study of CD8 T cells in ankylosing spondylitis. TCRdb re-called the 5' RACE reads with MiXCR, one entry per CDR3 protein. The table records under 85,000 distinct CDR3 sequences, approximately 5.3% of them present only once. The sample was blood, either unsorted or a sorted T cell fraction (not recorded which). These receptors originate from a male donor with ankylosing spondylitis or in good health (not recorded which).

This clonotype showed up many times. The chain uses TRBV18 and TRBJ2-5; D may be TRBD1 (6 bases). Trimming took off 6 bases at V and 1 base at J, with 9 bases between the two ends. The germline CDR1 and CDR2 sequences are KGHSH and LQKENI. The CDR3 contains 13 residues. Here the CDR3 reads CASSQGTQETQYF. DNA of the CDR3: TGTGCCAGCTCGCAGGGGACCCAAGAGACCCAGTACTTC. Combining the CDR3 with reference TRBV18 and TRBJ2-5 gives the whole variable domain NAGVMQNPRHLVRRRGQEARLRCSPMKGHSHVYWYRQLPEEGLKFMVYLQKENIIDESGMPKERFSAEFPKEGPSILRIQQVVRGDSAAYFCASSQGTQETQYFGPGTRLLVL.

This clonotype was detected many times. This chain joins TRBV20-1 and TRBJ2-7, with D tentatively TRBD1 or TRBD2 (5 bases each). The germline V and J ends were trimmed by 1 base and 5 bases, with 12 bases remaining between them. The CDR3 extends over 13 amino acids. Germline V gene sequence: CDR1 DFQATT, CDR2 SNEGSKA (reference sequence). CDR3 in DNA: TGCAGTGCTAGAGGGGGGAATCTAGACGAGCAGTACTTC. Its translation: CSARGGNLDEQYF.

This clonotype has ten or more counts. The CDR3 DNA is TGTGCCAGCAGTCTGGAATCCTATAATTCACCCCTCCACTTT. Protein product: CASSLESYNSPLHF. The chain combines TRBV12-3 or TRBV12-4 with TRBJ1-6; D is uncertain. The CDR3 is 14 residues long. The V end lost 5 bases, the J end lost 1 base, and 6 bases lay between the germline ends.

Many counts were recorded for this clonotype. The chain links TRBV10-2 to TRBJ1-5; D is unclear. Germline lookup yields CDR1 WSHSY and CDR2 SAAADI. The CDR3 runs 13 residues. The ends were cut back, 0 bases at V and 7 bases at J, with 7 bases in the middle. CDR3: CASSESHLQPQHF. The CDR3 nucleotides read TGCGCCAGCAGTGAGTCACATTTGCAGCCCCAGCATTTT.

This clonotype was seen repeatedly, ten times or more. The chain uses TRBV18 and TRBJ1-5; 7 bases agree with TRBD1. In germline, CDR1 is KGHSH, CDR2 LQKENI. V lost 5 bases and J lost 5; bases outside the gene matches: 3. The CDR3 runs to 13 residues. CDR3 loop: CASSRQGDQPQHF. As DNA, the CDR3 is TGTGCCAGCTCAAGACAGGGAGATCAGCCCCAGCATTTT.

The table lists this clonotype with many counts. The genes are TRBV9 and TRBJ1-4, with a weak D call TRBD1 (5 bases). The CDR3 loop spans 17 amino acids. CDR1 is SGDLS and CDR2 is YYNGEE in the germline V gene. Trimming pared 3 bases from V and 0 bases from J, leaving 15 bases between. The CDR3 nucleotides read TGTGCCAGCAGCGGGGGCCGGGCTTCGGCAACTAATGAAAAACTGTTTTTT. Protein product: CASSGGRASATNEKLFF.

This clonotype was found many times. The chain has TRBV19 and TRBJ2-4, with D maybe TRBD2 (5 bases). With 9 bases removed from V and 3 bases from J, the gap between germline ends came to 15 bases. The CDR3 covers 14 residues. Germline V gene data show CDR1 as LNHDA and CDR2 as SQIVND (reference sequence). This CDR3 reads CASGVRFDKNIQYF. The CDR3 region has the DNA TGTGCCAGCGGGGTTCGTTTCGACAAAAACATTCAGTACTTC.

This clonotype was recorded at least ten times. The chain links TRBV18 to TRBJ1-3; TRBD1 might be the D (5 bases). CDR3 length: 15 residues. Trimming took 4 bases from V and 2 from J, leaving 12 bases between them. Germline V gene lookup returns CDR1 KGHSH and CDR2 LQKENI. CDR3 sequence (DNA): TGTGCCAGCTCACATCCGCCAGGGACTGGAAACACCATATATTTT. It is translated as CASSHPPGTGNTIYF.

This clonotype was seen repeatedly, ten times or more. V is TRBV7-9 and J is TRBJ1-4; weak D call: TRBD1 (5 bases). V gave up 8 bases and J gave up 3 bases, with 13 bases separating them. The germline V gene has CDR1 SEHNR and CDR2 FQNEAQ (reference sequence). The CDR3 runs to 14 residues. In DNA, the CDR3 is TGTGCCAGCTCTCGGGGGGACGCTAATGAAAAACTGTTTTTT. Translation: CASSRGDANEKLFF.

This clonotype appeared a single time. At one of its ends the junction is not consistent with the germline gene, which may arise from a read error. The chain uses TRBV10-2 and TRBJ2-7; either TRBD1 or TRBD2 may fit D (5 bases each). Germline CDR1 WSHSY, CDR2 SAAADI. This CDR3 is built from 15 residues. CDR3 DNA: TGCGCCCGCAGTGATATGGGACGGAGCTCCTACGAGCAATACTTC. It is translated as CARSDMGRSSYEQYF.

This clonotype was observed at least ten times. CDR3 nucleotides: TGTGCCAGCTCATTGAATGGGATCAATGAGCAGTTCTTC. It specifies CASSLNGINEQFF. The genes are TRBV18 and TRBJ2-1, with no clear D. This CDR3 has 13 amino acids. In germline, CDR1 is KGHSH, CDR2 LQKENI. V was shortened by 5 bases and J by 6 bases, with 11 bases between the two germline ends.

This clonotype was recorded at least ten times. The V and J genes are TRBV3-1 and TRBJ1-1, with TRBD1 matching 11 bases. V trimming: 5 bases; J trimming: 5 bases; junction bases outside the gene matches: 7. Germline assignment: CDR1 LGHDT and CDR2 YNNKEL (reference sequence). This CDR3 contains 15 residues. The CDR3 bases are TGTGCCAGCAGCAGGGGACAGGGGGTGGGAACTGAAGCTTTCTTT. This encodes CASSRGQGVGTEAFF.

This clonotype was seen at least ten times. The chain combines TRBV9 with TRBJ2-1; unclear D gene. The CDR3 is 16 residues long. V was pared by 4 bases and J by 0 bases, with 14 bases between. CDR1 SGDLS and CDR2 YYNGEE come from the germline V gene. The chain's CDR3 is CASSFQPLSSYNEQFF. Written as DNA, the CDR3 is TGTGCCAGCAGCTTTCAACCCTTAAGCTCCTACAATGAGCAGTTCTTC.

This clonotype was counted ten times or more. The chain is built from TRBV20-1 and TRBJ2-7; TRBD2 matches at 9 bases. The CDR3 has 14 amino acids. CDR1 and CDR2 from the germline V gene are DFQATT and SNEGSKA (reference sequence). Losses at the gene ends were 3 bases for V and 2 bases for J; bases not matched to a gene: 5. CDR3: CSASSRGGTYEQYF. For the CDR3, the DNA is TGCAGTGCTAGTTCGCGGGGGGGAACCTACGAGCAGTACTTC.

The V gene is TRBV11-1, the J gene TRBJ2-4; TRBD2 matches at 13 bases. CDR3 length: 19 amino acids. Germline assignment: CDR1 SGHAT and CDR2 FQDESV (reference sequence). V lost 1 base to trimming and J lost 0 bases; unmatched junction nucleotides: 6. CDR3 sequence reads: CASSLGGLAGELAKNIQYF. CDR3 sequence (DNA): TGTGCCAGCAGCTTAGGTGGACTAGCGGGGGAGCTAGCCAAAAACATTCAGTACTTC.

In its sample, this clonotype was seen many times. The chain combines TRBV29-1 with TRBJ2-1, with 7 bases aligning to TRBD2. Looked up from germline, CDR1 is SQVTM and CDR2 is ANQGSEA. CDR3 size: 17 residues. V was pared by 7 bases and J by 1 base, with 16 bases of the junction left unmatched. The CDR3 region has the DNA TGCAGCGCGTTGAAGTGGGGAGCGGGGAGGTCCTACAATGAGCAGTTCTTC. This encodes CSALKWGAGRSYNEQFF.

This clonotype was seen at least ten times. CDR3 DNA: TGTGCCAGCAGCTTAACTAGCGGGATCTCCTACGAGCAGTACTTC. Its protein is CASSLTSGISYEQYF. This chain connects TRBV7-2 to TRBJ2-7; 10 nucleotides line up with TRBD2. Germline CDR1 and CDR2: SGHTA and FQGNSA. The CDR3 is made up of 15 amino acids. The V and J ends lost 2 bases and 0 bases, in that order; junction bases with no gene match: 1. Combining the CDR3 with reference TRBV7-2 and TRBJ2-7 gives the whole variable domain GAGVSQSPSNKVTEKGKDVELRCDPISGHTALYWYRQSLGQGLEFLIYFQGNSAPDKSGLPSDRFSAERTGGSVSTLTIQRTQQEDSAVYLCASSLTSGISYEQYFGPGTRLTVT.

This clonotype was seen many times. The CDR3 DNA reads as TGCAGCGTTGAAGATCCAGAAAAACTGTTTTTT. Protein sequence: CSVEDPEKLFF. This chain links TRBV29-1 with TRBJ1-4; no reliable D call. V was pared by 0 bases and J by 8 bases, with 4 bases between. The CDR3 length is 11 residues. Germline loops: CDR1 SQVTM, CDR2 ANQGSEA.

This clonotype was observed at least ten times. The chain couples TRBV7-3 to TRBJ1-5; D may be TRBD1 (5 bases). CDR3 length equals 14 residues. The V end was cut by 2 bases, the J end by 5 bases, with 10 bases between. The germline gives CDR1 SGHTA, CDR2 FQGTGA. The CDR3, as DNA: TGTGCCAGCAGCTTACAGGGTCTGGATCAGCCCCAGCATTTT. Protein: CASSLQGLDQPQHF.

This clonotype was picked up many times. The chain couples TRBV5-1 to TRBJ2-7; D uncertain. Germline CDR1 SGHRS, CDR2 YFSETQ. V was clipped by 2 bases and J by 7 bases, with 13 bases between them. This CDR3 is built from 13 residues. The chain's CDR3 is CASSLTRPVEQYF. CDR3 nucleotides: TGCGCCAGCAGCTTAACCCGGCCAGTAGAGCAGTACTTC. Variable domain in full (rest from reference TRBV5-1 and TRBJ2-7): KAGVTQTPRYLIKTRGQQVTLSCSPISGHRSVSWYQQTPGQGLQFLFEYFSETQRNKGNFPGRFSGRQFSNSRSEMNVSTLELGDSALYLCASSLTRPVEQYFGPGTRLTVT.

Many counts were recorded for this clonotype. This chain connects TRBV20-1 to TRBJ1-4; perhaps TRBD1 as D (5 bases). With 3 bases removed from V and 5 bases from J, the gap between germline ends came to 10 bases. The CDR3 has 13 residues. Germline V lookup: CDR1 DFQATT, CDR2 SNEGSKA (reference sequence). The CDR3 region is CSASKGINEKLFF. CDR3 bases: TGCAGTGCTAGCAAGGGGATAAATGAAAAACTGTTTTTT.

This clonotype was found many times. This chain's CDR3 is CASSQGLAPSNIQYF. The DNA for the CDR3 is TGCGCCAGCAGCCAGGGACTAGCGCCCTCAAACATTCAGTACTTC. The V call is TRBV5-1, the J call TRBJ2-4, with 10 bases matching TRBD2. The CDR3 extends over 15 amino acids. V dropped 4 bases and J dropped 6; count of bases not matched to a gene: 7. Germline assignment: CDR1 SGHRS and CDR2 YFSETQ.

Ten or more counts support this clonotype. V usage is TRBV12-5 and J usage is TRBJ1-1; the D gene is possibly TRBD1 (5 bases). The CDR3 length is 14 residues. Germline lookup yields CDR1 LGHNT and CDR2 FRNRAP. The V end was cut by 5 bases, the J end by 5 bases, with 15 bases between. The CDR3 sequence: CASGTGGGRTEAFF. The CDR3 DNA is TGTGCTAGTGGTACCGGGGGAGGAAGGACTGAAGCTTTCTTT. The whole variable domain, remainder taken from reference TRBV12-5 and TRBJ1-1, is DARVTQTPRHKVTEMGQEVTMRCQPILGHNTVFWYRQTMMQGLELLAYFRNRAPLDDSGMPKDRFSAEMPDATLATLKIQPSEPRDSAVYFCASGTGGGRTEAFFGQGTRLTVV.